Listed here are 15 T cell receptor beta chains from one sample, sequenced in a study of cytomegalovirus exposure and HLA in healthy donors. The protocol was immunoSEQ multiplex PCR, while the TCRdb copy is restricted to in-frame clones and leaves out a portion. Counted here are fewer than 120,000 clones, 89% occurring once; the ten biggest clones make up approximately 1.9%. Source material: PBMCs. Every receptor here comes from a woman aged 18-29 years in good health and CMV-seronegative.

The chain couples TRBV10-1 to TRBJ2-3; D gene ambiguous. The CDR3 has 16 amino acids. CDR1 is WNHNN and CDR2 is SYGVQD in the germline V gene (reference sequence). V was shortened by 0 bases and J by 5 bases, with 15 bases between the two germline ends. CDR3 sequence (DNA): TGCGCCAGCAGTGAGTCTCGCGTCAGTGCGGTAGATACGCAGTATTTT. Its translation: CASSESRVSAVDTQYF.

This sequence joins TRBV27 and TRBJ2-2; D call uncertain. CDR3 length equals 13 residues. The germline gives CDR1 MNHEY, CDR2 SMNVEV (reference sequence). V was cut by 5 bases and J by 4 bases, with 8 bases left in between. The CDR3 DNA follows: TGTGCCAGCAGTCTCCACTCCACCGGGGAGCTGTTTTTT. It is translated as CASSLHSTGELFF.

The CDR3 coding sequence is TGTGCCAGTAGCCCGGGACAGACCTACACCGGGGAGCTGTTTTTT. This translates into CASSPGQTYTGELFF. The rearrangement uses TRBV19 and TRBJ2-2, with 7 bases that match TRBD1. Germline V gives CDR1 LNHDA, CDR2 SQIVND (reference sequence). CDR3 length: 15 residues. Unmatched junction bases numbered 7, after V lost 6 bases and J lost 3 bases.

The CDR3 bases are TGTGCCAGCAGGACAGGGGAAGAAGCTTTCTTT. It translates to CASRTGEEAFF. The rearrangement uses TRBV7-2 and TRBJ1-1, with 8 bases identical to TRBD1. In germline, CDR1 is SGHTA, CDR2 FQGNSA. This CDR3 is 11 amino acids long. Trimming at V came to 6 bases and at J to 8 bases, leaving 2 bases not matched to a gene. The full variable domain, with the rest looked up from reference TRBV7-2 and TRBJ1-1, is GAGVSQSPSNKVTEKGKDVELRCDPISGHTALYWYRQSLGQGLEFLIYFQGNSAPDKSGLPSDRFSAERTGGSVSTLTIQRTQQEDSAVYLCASRTGEEAFFGQGTRLTVV.

The chain recombines TRBV7-9 with TRBJ1-5; 7 nucleotides match TRBD1. CDR3 size: 13 residues. J lost 1 base, V lost 6 bases, and 0 bases had no gene match. The V gene's germline CDR1 is SEHNR and CDR2 FQNEAQ (reference sequence). The chain's CDR3 is CASRTGSNQPQHF. DNA for the CDR3: TGTGCCAGCAGGACAGGGAGCAATCAGCCCCAGCATTTT.

V is TRBV7-9 and J is TRBJ2-7; tentative D call: TRBD2 (6 bases). This CDR3 region has 13 residues. The germline gives CDR1 SEHNR, CDR2 FQNEAQ (reference sequence). The V gene lost 1 base and the J gene lost 3 bases, with 7 bases spanning the gap. CDR3 sequence (DNA): TGTGCCAGCAGCTTAGGGGACTTCTACGAGCAGTACTTC. Protein sequence: CASSLGDFYEQYF.

This sequence joins TRBV7-6 and TRBJ2-7; 9 bases map to TRBD2. Germline V CDR1 and CDR2: SGHVS, FNYEAQ. CDR3 length: 15 residues. V lost 4 bases to trimming and J lost 7 bases; unmatched junction nucleotides: 11. In DNA form, the CDR3 reads TGTGCCAGCAGCTCGGGGCTAGCGGGATCTCGAGAGCAGTACTTC. Protein: CASSSGLAGSREQYF.

This sequence joins TRBV6-6 and TRBJ1-3; TRBD1 might be the D (5 bases). From germline, CDR1 is MNHNY and CDR2 SVGAGI (reference sequence). Trimming took 5 bases from V and 0 from J, leaving 14 bases between them. The CDR3 consists of 16 residues. The CDR3 reads CASSQEDRRSGNTIYF. The CDR3 nucleotides are TGTGCCAGCAGTCAAGAAGACAGACGCTCTGGAAACACCATATATTTT.

The rearrangement uses TRBV27 and TRBJ2-6; the D gene is possibly TRBD1 (6 bases). There are 16 residues in the CDR3. The germline gives CDR1 MNHEY, CDR2 SMNVEV (reference sequence). The V and J ends lost 10 bases and 2 bases respectively, with 18 bases between them. The CDR3 DNA reads as TGTGCCACCATCAGATCATGGGGGCCTGGGGCCAACGTCCTGACTTTC. Translation: CATIRSWGPGANVLTF.

A single count supports this clone. The chain carries TRBV5-1 and TRBJ2-5, with 7 bases fitting TRBD2. J was trimmed by 5 bases and V by 1 base; bases with no gene match: 8. The CDR3 has 15 amino acids. Per the germline V gene, CDR1 is SGHRS and CDR2 is YFSETQ. The CDR3: CASSLFTSAQETQYF. CDR3 bases: TGCGCCAGCAGCTTGTTTACTAGCGCCCAGGAGACCCAGTACTTC.

This chain connects TRBV19 to TRBJ1-1, with D possibly TRBD1 on 5 matching bases. The germline V gene encodes CDR1 LNHDA and CDR2 SQIVND (reference sequence). The ends were cut back, 6 bases at V and 0 bases at J, with 11 bases in the middle. The length of the CDR3 is 14 residues. DNA of the CDR3: TGTGCCAGTAGAATGGGGGGATTGAACACTGAAGCTTTCTTT. Encoded protein: CASRMGGLNTEAFF.

The V and J genes are TRBV6-1 and TRBJ2-7, with a tentative D call TRBD1 (6 bases). V was shortened by 11 bases and J by 6 bases, with 23 bases between the two germline ends. Germline CDR1 reads MNHNS; CDR2 reads SASEGT. CDR3 length equals 14 residues. The CDR3 DNA reads TGTGCCGGTGGGAGCCAGGGGTTCCCTCTCGAGCAGTACTTC. As protein: CAGGSQGFPLEQYF.

This chain uses TRBV4-2 with TRBJ2-1; D is uncertain. This CDR3 spans 17 amino acids. The V gene lost 3 bases and the J gene lost 0 bases, with 15 bases spanning the gap. Germline-derived CDR1 and CDR2 are LGHNA and YNFKEQ. For the CDR3, the DNA is TGTGCCAGCAGCCAGGTTGATCACGGTGACTCCTACAATGAGCAGTTCTTC. Encoded protein: CASSQVDHGDSYNEQFF.

This rearrangement joins TRBV27 to TRBJ2-7; D perhaps matches TRBD1 (5 bases). Trimming took off 0 bases at V and 3 bases at J, with 9 bases between the two ends. Germline loops: CDR1 MNHEY, CDR2 SMNVEV (reference sequence). This CDR3 has 14 amino acids. This chain's CDR3 is CASSLSMTDYEQYF. The CDR3, as DNA: TGTGCCAGCAGTTTATCGATGACAGACTACGAGCAGTACTTC.

The chain joins TRBV10-3 to TRBJ2-7; a possible D gene is TRBD1 (6 bases). From germline, CDR1 is ENHRY and CDR2 SYGVKD. V was trimmed by 0 bases and J by 1 base, leaving 16 bases between them. The CDR3 runs to 17 residues. The CDR3 sequence is CAISESLVGAKSYEQYF. CDR3 nucleotides: TGTGCCATCAGTGAGTCGTTGGTGGGGGCTAAGTCCTACGAGCAGTACTTC.